These 3 T cell receptor beta chains originate from one sample sequenced in a study of cytomegalovirus exposure and HLA in healthy donors. In the PCR, 60 Vbeta and 13 Jbeta primers were used. This table comes from immunoSEQ multiplex PCR, and its TCRdb copy is limited to in-frame clones, with some not included. The sample lists some 140,000 clones; around 81% were seen once. Sequencing was done on a sample of PBMCs. The receptors stem from a woman aged 40 to 50 in good health and CMV-seropositive.

The chain recombines TRBV4-1 with TRBJ2-1; 9 bases line up with TRBD2. CDR1 MGHRA and CDR2 YSYEKL come from the germline V gene. With 0 bases clipped from V and 3 bases from J, the junction kept 12 bases outside the gene matches. The CDR3 covers 19 residues. The CDR3 here is CASSQDFTSGPAVYNEQFF. In nucleotides, the CDR3 is TGCGCCAGCAGCCAAGACTTTACTAGCGGGCCAGCCGTCTACAATGAGCAGTTCTTC.

This clone was observed once. The V call is TRBV7-9, the J call TRBJ2-7; a possible D gene is TRBD1 (5 bases). There are 14 residues in the CDR3. V was shortened by 5 bases and J by 3 bases, with 14 bases between the two germline ends. The V gene's germline CDR1 is SEHNR and CDR2 FQNEAQ (reference sequence). As DNA, the CDR3 is TGTGCCAGCAGCCTTTGGGGCGGATACTACGAGCAGTACTTC. It translates to CASSLWGGYYEQYF.

This sequence joins TRBV9 and TRBJ2-7; weak D call: TRBD2 (5 bases). The CDR3 extends over 15 amino acids. The germline V and J ends were trimmed by 0 bases and 0 bases, with 10 bases remaining between them. Germline V gene sequence: CDR1 SGDLS, CDR2 YYNGEE. In nucleotides, the CDR3 is TGTGCCAGCAGCGTAGGACTACTCGGCTCCTACGAGCAGTACTTC. This encodes CASSVGLLGSYEQYF.